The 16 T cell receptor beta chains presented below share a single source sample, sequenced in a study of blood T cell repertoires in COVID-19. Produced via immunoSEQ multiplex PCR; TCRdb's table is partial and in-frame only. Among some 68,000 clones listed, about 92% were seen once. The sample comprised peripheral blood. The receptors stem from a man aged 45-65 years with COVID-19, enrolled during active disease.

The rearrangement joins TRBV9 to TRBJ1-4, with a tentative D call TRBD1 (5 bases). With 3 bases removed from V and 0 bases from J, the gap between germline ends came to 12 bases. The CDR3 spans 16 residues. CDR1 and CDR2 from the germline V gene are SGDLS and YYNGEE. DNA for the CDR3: TGTGCCAGCAGCGGTGCGAAGGGGTCAACTAATGAAAAACTGTTTTTT. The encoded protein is CASSGAKGSTNEKLFF. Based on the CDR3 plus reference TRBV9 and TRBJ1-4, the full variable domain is DSGVTQTPKHLITATGQRVTLRCSPRSGDLSVYWYQQSLDQGLQFLIQYYNGEERAKGNILERFSAQQFPDLHSELNLSSLELGDSALYFCASSGAKGSTNEKLFFGSGTQLSVL.

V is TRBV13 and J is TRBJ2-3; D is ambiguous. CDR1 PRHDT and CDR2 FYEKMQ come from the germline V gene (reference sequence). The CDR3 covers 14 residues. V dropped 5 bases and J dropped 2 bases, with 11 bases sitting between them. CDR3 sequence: CASSPLSLTDTQYF. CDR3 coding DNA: TGTGCCAGCAGCCCCCTATCTCTCACAGATACGCAGTATTTT.

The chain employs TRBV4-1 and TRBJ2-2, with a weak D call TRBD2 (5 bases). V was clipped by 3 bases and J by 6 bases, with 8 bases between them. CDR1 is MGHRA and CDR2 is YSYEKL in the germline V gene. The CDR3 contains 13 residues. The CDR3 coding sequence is TGCGCCAGCAGCCAGATCGGGGCCGGGGAGCTGTTTTTT. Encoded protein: CASSQIGAGELFF.

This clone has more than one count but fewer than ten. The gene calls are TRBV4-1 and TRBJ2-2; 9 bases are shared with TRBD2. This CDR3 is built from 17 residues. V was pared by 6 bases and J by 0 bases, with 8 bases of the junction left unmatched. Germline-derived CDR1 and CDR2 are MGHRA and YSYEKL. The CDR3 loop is CASRRGLARSNTGELFF. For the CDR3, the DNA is TGCGCCAGCAGACGAGGACTAGCGAGATCGAACACCGGGGAGCTGTTTTTT.

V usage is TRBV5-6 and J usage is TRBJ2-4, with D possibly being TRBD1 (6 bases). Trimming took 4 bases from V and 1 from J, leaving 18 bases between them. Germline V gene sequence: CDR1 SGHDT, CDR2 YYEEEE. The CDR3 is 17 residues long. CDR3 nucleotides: TGTGCCAGCAGCCAGAAGGGGGAGTGGAGGGCCAAAAACATTCAGTACTTC. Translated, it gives CASSQKGEWRAKNIQYF. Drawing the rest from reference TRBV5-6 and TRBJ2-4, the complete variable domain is DAGVTQSPTHLIKTRGQQVTLRCSPKSGHDTVSWYQQALGQGPQFIFQYYEEEERQRGNFPDRFSGHQFPNYSSELNVNALLLGDSALYLCASSQKGEWRAKNIQYFGAGTRLSVL.

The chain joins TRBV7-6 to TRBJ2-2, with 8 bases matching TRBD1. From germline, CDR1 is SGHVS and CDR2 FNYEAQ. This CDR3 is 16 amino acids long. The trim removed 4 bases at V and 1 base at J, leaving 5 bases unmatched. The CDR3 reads CASSSGQAVNTGELFF. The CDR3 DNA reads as TGTGCCAGCAGCTCGGGACAGGCGGTGAACACCGGGGAGCTGTTTTTT.

The CDR3 spells CASSATTSRGCQPQHF. In DNA form, the CDR3 reads TGTGCCAGCAGTGCCACAACATCCAGAGGATGTCAGCCCCAGCATTTT. V and J are TRBV6-4 and TRBJ1-5; D is unresolved. CDR3 length equals 16 residues. CDR1 is MRHNA and CDR2 is SNTAGT in the germline V gene. V lost 4 bases to trimming and J lost 6 bases, with 19 bases between them.

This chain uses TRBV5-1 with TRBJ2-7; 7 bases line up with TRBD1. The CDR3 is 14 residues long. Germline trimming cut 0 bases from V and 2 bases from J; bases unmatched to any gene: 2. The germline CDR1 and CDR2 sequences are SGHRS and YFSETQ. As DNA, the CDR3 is TGCGCCAGCAGCTTGGCGGGACAGACCTACGAGCAGTACTTC. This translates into CASSLAGQTYEQYF.

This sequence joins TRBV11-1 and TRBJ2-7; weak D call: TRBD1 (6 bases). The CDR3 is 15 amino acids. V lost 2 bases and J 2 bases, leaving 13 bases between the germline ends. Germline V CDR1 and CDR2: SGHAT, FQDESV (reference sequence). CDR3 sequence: CASSLFGTPTYEQYF. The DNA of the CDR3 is TGTGCCAGCAGCTTATTCGGGACACCCACCTACGAGCAGTACTTC.

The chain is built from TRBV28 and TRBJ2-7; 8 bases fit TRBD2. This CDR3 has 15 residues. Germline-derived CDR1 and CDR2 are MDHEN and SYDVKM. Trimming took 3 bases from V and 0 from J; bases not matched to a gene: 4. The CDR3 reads CASSFRGLGSYEQYF. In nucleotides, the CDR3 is TGTGCCAGCAGTTTTAGGGGACTAGGCTCCTACGAGCAGTACTTC.

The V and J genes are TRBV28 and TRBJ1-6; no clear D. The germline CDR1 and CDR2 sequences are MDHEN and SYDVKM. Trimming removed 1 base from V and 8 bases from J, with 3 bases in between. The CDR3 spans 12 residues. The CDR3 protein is CASSLSDSPLHF. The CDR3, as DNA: TGTGCCAGCAGTTTATCGGATTCACCCCTCCACTTT.

The CDR3 region is CASSQALGTGKGYTF. For the CDR3, the DNA is TGTGCCAGCAGCCAAGCTTTAGGGACAGGGAAAGGCTACACCTTC. The chain has TRBV3-1 (or the pseudogene TRBV3-2) and TRBJ1-2; 9 bases match TRBD1. The ends lost 1 base at V and 8 bases at J; junction bases unmatched: 8. The germline V gene has CDR1 LGHDT and CDR2 YNNKEL (reference sequence). The length of the CDR3 is 15 residues.

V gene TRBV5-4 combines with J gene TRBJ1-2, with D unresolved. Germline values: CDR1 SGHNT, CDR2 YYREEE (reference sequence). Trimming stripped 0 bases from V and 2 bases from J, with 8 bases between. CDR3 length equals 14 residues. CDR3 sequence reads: CASSLGAVNYGYTF. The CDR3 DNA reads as TGTGCCAGCAGCTTGGGGGCAGTGAACTATGGCTACACCTTC.

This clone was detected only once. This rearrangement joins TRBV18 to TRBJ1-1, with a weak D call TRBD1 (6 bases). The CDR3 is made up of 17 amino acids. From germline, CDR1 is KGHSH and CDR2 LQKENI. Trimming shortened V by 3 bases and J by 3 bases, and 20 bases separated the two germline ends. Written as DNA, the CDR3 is TGTGCCAGCTCACCCCAATCGGGAGGGGGAGGGTACACTGAAGCTTTCTTT. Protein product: CASSPQSGGGGYTEAFF.

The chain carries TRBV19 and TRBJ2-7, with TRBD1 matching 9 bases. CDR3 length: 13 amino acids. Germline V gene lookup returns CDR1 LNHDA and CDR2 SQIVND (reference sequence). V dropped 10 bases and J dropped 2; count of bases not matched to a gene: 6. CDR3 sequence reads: CATSGQGPYEQYF. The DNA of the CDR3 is TGTGCCACCTCGGGACAGGGCCCCTACGAGCAGTACTTC.

In nucleotides, the CDR3 is TGTGCCAGCAGCATCGAAGGTGGGGCAGACTATGGCTACACCTTC. It is translated as CASSIEGGADYGYTF. This chain joins TRBV5-4 and TRBJ1-2, with D tentatively TRBD1 (5 bases). CDR1 is SGHNT, CDR2 YYREEE, per germline (reference sequence). Between the trimmed V and J ends, which lost 4 bases and 3 bases, there was a span of 16 bases. CDR3 length: 15 residues.